Listed below are T cell receptor beta chains from one sample, sequenced in a study of blood T cells in healthy people across ages. TCRdb analysed the 5' RACE reads with MiXCR anew, one entry per CDR3 protein. The data show over a million distinct CDR3 sequences, about 45% seen once. Sequencing was performed on blood. The receptors come from a woman aged 18 to 35 in good health. CDR3s include the opening cysteine and the closing phenylalanine or tryptophan. D genes are given only for firm matches. Not every row has a clone size; where given, it reads once, few, many or a size class.

13,NA,TRBV9,TRBJ2-5,NA,CASSVGVLETQYF,TGTGCCAGCAGCGTTGGCGTTTTAGAGACCCAGTACTTC
15,NA,TRBV20-1,TRBJ1-5,NA,CSALPDRYSNQPQHF,TGCAGTGCTCTTCCAGACAGATATAGCAATCAGCCCCAGCATTTT
14,TRBD1,TRBV18,TRBJ1-1,NA,CASSPNRQGSEAFF,TGTGCCAGCTCACCGAACAGACAGGGTAGTGAAGCTTTCTTT
16,TRBD2,TRBV27,TRBJ2-5,NA,CASSSSLAGVQETQYF,TGTGCCAGCAGTTCCTCACTAGCGGGAGTTCAAGAGACCCAGTACTTC
12,NA,TRBV24-1,TRBJ2-1,NA,CATSDGVNEQFF,TGTGCCACCAGTGATGGGGTCAATGAGCAGTTCTTC
14,NA,TRBV7-9,TRBJ1-4,NA,CASSLVGLNEKLFF,TGTGCCAGCAGCTTAGTTGGCCTCAATGAAAAACTGTTTTTT
14,TRBD2,TRBV6-2/TRBV6-3,TRBJ2-1,NA,CASSYSGLGNEQFF,TGTGCCAGCAGTTACTCGGGACTAGGTAACGAGCAGTTCTTC
19,NA,TRBV6-2/TRBV6-3,TRBJ2-1,NA,CASSNRPRGGWSSYNEQFF,TGTGCCAGCAGTAACCGACCCCGAGGCGGGTGGAGCTCCTACAATGAGCAGTTCTTC
15,NA,TRBV11-2,TRBJ2-7,once,CASSLGTALFAEQYF,TGTGCCAGCAGCTTAGGGACAGCTCTTTTTGCCGAGCAGTACTTC
15,NA,TRBV5-1,TRBJ1-2,few,CASRQTDRSNYGYTF,TGCGCCAGCAGGCAGACGGACCGCTCAAACTATGGCTACACCTTC
19,TRBD2,TRBV11-2,TRBJ2-1,once,CASRRIQYSRGNFYNEQFF,TGTGCCAGCAGACGAATCCAGTACTCGCGGGGGAATTTCTACAATGAGCAGTTCTTC
15,NA,TRBV12-3/TRBV12-4,TRBJ2-3,NA,CASSLSAGDTDAQYF,TGTGCCAGCAGTTTAAGTGCGGGGGACACAGATGCGCAGTATTTT
15,TRBD1,TRBV11-2,TRBJ1-4,many,CASSTRGTANEKLFF,TGTGCCAGCAGCACCCGCGGGACAGCTAATGAAAAACTGTTTTTT
15,NA,TRBV4-3,TRBJ2-3,few,CASTPREGVTDTQYF,TGCGCCAGCACCCCGCGTGAGGGGGTCACCGATACGCAGTATTTT
16,TRBD2,TRBV20-1,TRBJ2-3,NA,CSAREGASGATDTQYF,TGCAGTGCTAGAGAGGGGGCTAGCGGGGCCACAGATACGCAGTATTTT
14,NA,TRBV28,TRBJ2-7,few,CASSRTALAYEQYF,TGTGCCAGCAGCCGGACAGCGCTGGCCTACGAGCAGTACTTC
15,TRBD2,TRBV12-3/TRBV12-4,TRBJ2-3,few,CASSSTSGASDTQYF,TGTGCCAGCAGCTCCACTAGCGGGGCCTCAGATACGCAGTATTTT
15,NA,TRBV12-3/TRBV12-4,TRBJ2-1,NA,CASSLRIGAYNEQFF,TGTGCCAGCAGTTTGCGGATTGGCGCCTACAATGAGCAGTTCTTC
13,NA,TRBV4-3,TRBJ2-3,NA,CVSSQDLPDTQYF,TGCGTCAGCAGCCAAGATCTGCCAGATACGCAGTATTTT
12,NA,TRBV7-9,TRBJ2-7,NA,CASSFFGGEQYF,TGTGCCAGCAGCTTCTTCGGGGGAGAGCAGTACTTC